Each of the 15 T cell receptor beta chains below was sequenced from the same sample in a study of blood T cell repertoires in COVID-19. This table comes from immunoSEQ multiplex PCR, and its TCRdb copy is limited to in-frame clones, with some not included. This table holds approximately 220,000 clones, approximately 84% found once. Sequencing was carried out using peripheral blood. These receptors came from a man between 45 and 60 years old who had recovered from COVID-19.

The chain links TRBV19 to TRBJ2-7; TRBD2 is a possible D gene (5 bases). CDR1 LNHDA and CDR2 SQIVND come from the germline V gene (reference sequence). The CDR3 sequence is 14 residues long. V gave up 2 bases and J gave up 4 bases, with 12 bases separating them. The CDR3 region has the DNA TGTGCCAGTAGTATACTCGGAGGAAGATACGAGCAGTACTTC. This codes for CASSILGGRYEQYF.

This clone was detected once. This chain uses TRBV7-9 with TRBJ1-5, with TRBD1 matching 8 bases. This CDR3 is 17 amino acids long. Germline lookup yields CDR1 SEHNR and CDR2 FQNEAQ (reference sequence). The V and J ends lost 1 base and 1 base, in that order; junction bases with no gene match: 6. The CDR3 sequence: CASSLGADRVSNQPQHF. The CDR3 DNA sequence: TGTGCCAGCAGCTTAGGGGCGGACAGGGTAAGCAATCAGCCCCAGCATTTT. Based on the CDR3 plus reference TRBV7-9 and TRBJ1-5, the full variable domain is DTGVSQNPRHKITKRGQNVTFRCDPISEHNRLYWYRQTLGQGPEFLTYFQNEAQLEKSRLLSDRFSAERPKGSFSTLEIQRTEQGDSAMYLCASSLGADRVSNQPQHFGDGTRLSIL.

Comment on this clone: At one of its ends the junction is not consistent with the germline gene, which may arise from a read error. The genes are TRBV5-1 and TRBJ2-7; tentative D call: TRBD1 (8 bases). The V gene's germline CDR1 is SGHRS and CDR2 YFSETQ. The length of the CDR3 is 15 residues. The CDR3 protein is CATSTGGGPLGEQYF. The CDR3 nucleotides are TGCGCCACCAGCACAGGGGGGGGTCCCCTTGGCGAGCAGTACTTC.

The gene calls are TRBV6-5 and TRBJ1-4; 9 nucleotides align to TRBD1. V lost 6 bases, J lost 5 bases, and 4 bases stayed unmatched. The V gene's germline CDR1 is MNHEY and CDR2 SVGAGI. The CDR3 covers 14 residues. This chain's CDR3 is CASSFDRGNEKLFF. The CDR3 coding sequence is TGTGCCAGCAGCTTTGACAGGGGGAATGAAAAACTGTTTTTT.

A single count supports this clone. This chain links TRBV3-1 (or the pseudogene TRBV3-2) with TRBJ2-7; 8 nucleotides match TRBD2. Germline-derived CDR1 and CDR2 are LGHDT and YNNKEL (reference sequence). The CDR3 spans 15 residues. V shed 8 bases and J 0 bases; nucleotides not matched to a gene: 9. CDR3 nucleotide sequence: TGTGCCAGCGCTGTGAACGGGGGGGACTCCTACGAGCAGTACTTC. Translating it yields CASAVNGGDSYEQYF.

This chain links TRBV27 with TRBJ1-2, with D unresolved. Germline V gene sequence: CDR1 MNHEY, CDR2 SMNVEV (reference sequence). With 5 bases removed from V and 2 bases from J, the gap between germline ends came to 12 bases. The CDR3 totals 14 residues. This CDR3 is CASSQRRQNYGYTF. In DNA, the CDR3 is TGTGCCAGCAGTCAAAGGCGGCAGAACTATGGCTACACCTTC.

J is TRBJ1-5 and V is TRBV6-5, with D possibly TRBD1 on 5 matching bases. This CDR3 comprises 14 residues. Germline V CDR1 and CDR2: MNHEY, SVGAGI. V was clipped by 6 bases and J by 3 bases, with 12 bases between them. CDR3 sequence reads: CASRPDSLNQPQHF. CDR3 in DNA: TGTGCCAGCAGACCAGACAGTCTCAATCAGCCCCAGCATTTT.

J is TRBJ2-7 and V is TRBV4-1; 7 bases fit TRBD1. The CDR3 sequence is 16 residues long. Germline V CDR1 and CDR2: MGHRA, YSYEKL. The V segment lost 0 bases and the J segment 2 bases; nucleotides outside the gene matches: 7. The chain's CDR3 is CASSQERQGAAYEQYF. The CDR3 bases are TGCGCCAGCAGCCAAGAAAGACAGGGCGCGGCCTACGAGCAGTACTTC.

The chain is built from TRBV20-1 and TRBJ2-7; a weak D match, TRBD1 (5 bases). V lost 3 bases, J lost 3 bases, and 9 bases lay in between. Germline CDR1 DFQATT, CDR2 SNEGSKA (reference sequence). The CDR3 runs 12 residues. The CDR3 sequence: CSASGDSYEQYF. CDR3 in DNA: TGCAGTGCTAGTGGCGACAGCTACGAGCAGTACTTC.

The chain combines TRBV10-3 with TRBJ1-5; 8 bases match TRBD1. The CDR3 runs to 16 residues. Per germline, CDR1 ENHRY and CDR2 SYGVKD. J lost 0 bases, V lost 11 bases, and 12 bases had no gene match. The CDR3 DNA follows: TGTGCCTTCGAAGTTGGGACAGGAGATAGCAATCAGCCCCAGCATTTT. It encodes CAFEVGTGDSNQPQHF.

The CDR3 DNA reads as TGTGCCAGCAGTTCGGTCGGACTCGGGGAGCAGTACTTC. This codes for CASSSVGLGEQYF. V and J are TRBV28 and TRBJ2-7, with a tentative D call TRBD2 (5 bases). V dropped 4 bases and J dropped 7 bases, with 14 bases sitting between them. The CDR3 loop spans 13 amino acids. Germline-derived CDR1 and CDR2 are MDHEN and SYDVKM.

The CDR3 region has the DNA TGCGCCAGCAGCTGGGGACTAGCGGGAAGTACCGGGGAGCTGTTTTTT. This encodes CASSWGLAGSTGELFF. This chain joins TRBV5-1 and TRBJ2-2, with 13 bases identical to TRBD2. Germline CDR1 SGHRS, CDR2 YFSETQ. V shed 3 bases, J shed 5 bases, and the junction held 4 bases outside the gene matches. This CDR3 region has 16 residues.

V and J are TRBV3-1 (or the pseudogene TRBV3-2) and TRBJ1-1; TRBD1 is a possible D gene (6 bases). V was trimmed by 4 bases and J by 5 bases, leaving 17 bases between them. Per the germline V gene, CDR1 is LGHDT and CDR2 is YNNKEL (reference sequence). The CDR3 consists of 15 residues. The CDR3 loop is CASSLLGEGGTEAFF. CDR3 coding DNA: TGTGCCAGCAGCCTCCTAGGGGAAGGGGGAACTGAAGCTTTCTTT.

The J gene is TRBJ2-5, the V gene TRBV11-2; 10 nucleotides align to TRBD2. Germline V gives CDR1 SGHAT, CDR2 FQNNGV. Trimming at V came to 3 bases and at J to 5 bases, leaving 9 bases not matched to a gene. The CDR3 is 16 amino acids. CDR3 loop: CASSFLKTSGKETQYF. The CDR3 bases are TGTGCCAGCAGCTTCCTCAAAACTAGCGGGAAGGAGACCCAGTACTTC.

The table lists this clone with a count of one. The chain links TRBV19 to TRBJ2-1; perhaps TRBD1 as D (5 bases). Germline loops: CDR1 LNHDA, CDR2 SQIVND (reference sequence). The CDR3 contains 14 residues. V shed 3 bases and J shed 8 bases, with 14 bases lying between them. The chain's CDR3 is CASSIAPGNHEQFF. CDR3 bases: TGTGCCAGTAGTATCGCCCCAGGGAACCATGAGCAGTTCTTC.